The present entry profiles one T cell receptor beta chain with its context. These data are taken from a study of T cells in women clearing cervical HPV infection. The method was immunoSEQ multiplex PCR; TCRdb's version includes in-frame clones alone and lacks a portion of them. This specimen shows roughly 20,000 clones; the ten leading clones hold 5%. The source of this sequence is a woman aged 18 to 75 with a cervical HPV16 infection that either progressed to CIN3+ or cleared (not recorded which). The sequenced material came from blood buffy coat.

Incomplete CDR3 DNA: TGCGCCAGCAGTGAGTCGATGGGGCGCGGA. Protein sequence: CASSESMGRG. The CDR3, in full, reads CASSESMGRGAFF. The chain has TRBV10-1 and TRBJ1-1; D possibly corresponds to TRBD1 (5 bases). The read falls 3 residues short of the CDR3 end, and the missing part is taken from the germline J gene. The CDR3 spans 13 residues. Germline V lookup: CDR1 WNHNN, CDR2 SYGVQD (reference sequence).